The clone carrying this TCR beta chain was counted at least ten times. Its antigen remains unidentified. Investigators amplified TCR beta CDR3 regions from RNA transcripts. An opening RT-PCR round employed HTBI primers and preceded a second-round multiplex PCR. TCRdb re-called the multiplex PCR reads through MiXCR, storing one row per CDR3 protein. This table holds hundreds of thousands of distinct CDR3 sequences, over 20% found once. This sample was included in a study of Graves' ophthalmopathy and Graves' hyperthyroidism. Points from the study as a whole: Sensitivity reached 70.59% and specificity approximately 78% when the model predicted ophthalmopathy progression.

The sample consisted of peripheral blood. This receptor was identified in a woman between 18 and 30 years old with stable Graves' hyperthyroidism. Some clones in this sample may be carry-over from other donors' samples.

The CDR3 DNA follows: TGTGCCAGCAGTTTAGGGCGACAGGGGCAAGAGACCCAGTACTTC. It yields the protein CASSLGRQGQETQYF. The chain links TRBV28 to TRBJ2-5; TRBD1 aligns across 8 bases. Per the germline V gene, CDR1 is MDHEN and CDR2 is SYDVKM. V lost 2 bases and J lost 2; bases outside the gene matches: 4. This CDR3 spans 15 amino acids. The variable domain in full, with the rest retrieved from reference TRBV28 and TRBJ2-5, is DVKVTQSSRYLVKRTGEKVFLECVQDMDHENMFWYRQDPGLGLRLIYFSYDVKMKEKGDIPEGYSVSREKKERFSLILESASTNQTSMYLCASSLGRQGQETQYFGPGTRLLVL.